This T cell receptor beta chain was identified in a study of T-cell memory formation after mild COVID-19. TCRdb called the 5' RACE reads again in MiXCR, with one record for every CDR3 protein. The repertoire has hundreds of thousands of distinct CDR3 sequences, 13% to 15% of them found once; the top ten carry 22%. Study observations and caveats: Contracting clones from day 15 to 85 showed balanced CD4/CD8; later expanders favored CD4+. Day 37-peaking second-wave clones had unconfirmed SARS-CoV-2 specificity.

The ends were cut back, 2 bases at V and 0 bases at J, with 8 bases in the middle. Germline V gene data show CDR1 as ENHRY and CDR2 as SYGVKD. CDR3 length equals 14 residues. At least ten counts were recorded for this clonotype. Its specificity is unknown. This receptor was obtained from a man between 18 and 29 years old who had mild COVID-19 (a few samples of this study predate the infection). Cell type and time point are not known. The sample consisted of PBMCs or a T cell subset sorted from them (not recorded which). The V and J genes are TRBV10-3 and TRBJ2-7; no reliable D call. CDR3 sequence reads: CAISERADSYEQYF. The CDR3 region has the DNA TGTGCCATCAGTGAGAGGGCCGACTCCTACGAGCAGTACTTC.